This TCR beta chain was recorded in a study of shared clonotypes between healthy human individuals (TCRdb year 2020). Context from the whole study: The cohort included three men and a couple of women between 18 and 49 years of age. For each donor, three plates each were used for CD4 naive and CD4 memory, two plates were used for CD8 naive, and one plate was used for CD8 memory. To estimate repertoire size and how much clonotype sharing occurs between individuals, the study deeply sequenced the blood TCR repertoires of several healthy adults. Different laboratories and diverse techniques were used to prepare libraries and sequence TCR repertoires, to increase sequencing depth and limit assay-specific biases. Each donor's leukapheresis produced roughly between roughly 0.85 and 10 billion PBMCs.

The donors were healthy, HIV-negative adults with no recently reported acute infections or vaccinations. All donors were Caucasian adults living in Nashville, Tennessee, USA. CD4+ T cells were enriched through magnetic negative selection, after which naive cells were positively selected on CD45RA and the remaining negative fraction served as the memory subset. Blood was obtained by leukapheresis, after which PBMCs were separated by Ficoll-Histopaque density gradient centrifugation and cryopreserved in liquid nitrogen vapor phase. Analytical flow cytometry was used to check the purity and quantity of each magnetically sorted T cell population. From each sorted fraction, genomic DNA was isolated and quantified by UV absorbance on a Nanodrop 2000c. TCR CDR3 regions were amplified from genomic DNA by multiplex PCR using the deep immunoSEQ assay. Extracted genomic DNA from each cell subset was distributed evenly across all wells of several immunoSEQ 96-well plates, and each plate was treated as a replicate. For sorted subsets, each replicate PCR was loaded with around 220 ng genomic DNA, equivalent to about 30,000 T cell genomes. Purified libraries were quantified with a Qubit 3.0 fluorometer, sized on a Bioanalyzer 2100, and re-quantified with the KAPA Library Quantification kit. A separate single-read 150-cycle Illumina NextSeq 550 flow cell was used to sequence each immunoSEQ 96-well plate. The authors' analysis ran thus. Because only junctional sequences without quality scores were contained in the immunoSEQ output, filtering matching that applied to full-length reads could not be performed. Sequences were annotated with PyIR, a Python wrapper for IgBLAST v1.9, using IMGT germline references to assign V/J genes and CDR3. Reads were filtered out if the reads had weak V/J assignments (E-value above 1e-6), no CDR3, stop codons, out-of-frame junctions, or ambiguous translated residues. A V3J clonotype was defined by an identical inferred V gene, J gene, and CDR3 amino acid sequence. Percentage overlap between repertoires was computed as shared unique clonotypes divided by the size of the smaller repertoire. Richness of each repertoire was evaluated using RTK rarefaction, the Chao1 estimator, and Recon v2.1 estimates of unobserved clonotypes. Generation probabilities were computed with OLGA for all TCRbeta clonotypes obtained by the gDNA method from a few donors. Imported from immuneACCESS, the table was reduced by TCRdb to in-frame sequences with V and J called. These copies leave out some clones; in studies compared against another copy, an unresolved V gene accounts for under half, and the cause of the remainder is not known. That table furnishes V, J and clone size, whereas the DNA furnished D and trimming. Across this sample there are hundreds of thousands of clones, with approximately 74% seen only once. 10% to 13% of the sample lies in the top ten.

Broader findings and caveats from the paper: Because the study included a small number of donors, the genetic and exposure-history diversity represented was limited. Sampling was restricted to blood, and TCR repertoires in tissues likely differ from the TCR repertoires found in blood. Sharing across several donors was observed for approximately 5% of naive CD4, under 4% of naive CD8, about 2.3% of memory CD4, and roughly 0.4% of memory CD8 clonotypes. Rarefaction of sorted-subset datasets indicated incomplete sequencing despite the large sequencing depth. Compared with non-shared clonotypes, clonotypes shared by all four sorted-subset donors had higher generation probabilities. Pairwise subsampling led to the expectation that sequencing depth would affect the degree of clonotype sharing among donors. Naive subsets generally had larger estimated clonotype richness than memory subsets did.

As regards this clone: Its antigen is still unknown. Within one base of it there is no much larger clone, and no base qualities were kept.

The germline V and J ends show losses of 4 bases and 5 bases respectively, and no gene match explains 3 bases of the junction. Via the germline V gene, CDR1 is MRHNA and CDR2 SNTAGT. From the cysteine through the phenylalanine, the CDR3 covers 15 amino acids. The entry retains the CDR3 DNA only, 45 bases that are in frame from base 1. Recombination connected TRBV6-4 to TRBJ2-1, and 12 bases in between align with TRBD2. This receptor was identified in a man under 40 in good health. The sequenced sample was memory CD4+ T cells sorted from blood. The sample's cell subset or site label is to be understood as: CD45RA-negative fraction. In nucleotide form, the sequence is TGTGCCAGCAGTGTGACTAGCGGGAGTAACAATGAGCAGTTCTTC. Translated, it gives CASSVTSGSNNEQFF.